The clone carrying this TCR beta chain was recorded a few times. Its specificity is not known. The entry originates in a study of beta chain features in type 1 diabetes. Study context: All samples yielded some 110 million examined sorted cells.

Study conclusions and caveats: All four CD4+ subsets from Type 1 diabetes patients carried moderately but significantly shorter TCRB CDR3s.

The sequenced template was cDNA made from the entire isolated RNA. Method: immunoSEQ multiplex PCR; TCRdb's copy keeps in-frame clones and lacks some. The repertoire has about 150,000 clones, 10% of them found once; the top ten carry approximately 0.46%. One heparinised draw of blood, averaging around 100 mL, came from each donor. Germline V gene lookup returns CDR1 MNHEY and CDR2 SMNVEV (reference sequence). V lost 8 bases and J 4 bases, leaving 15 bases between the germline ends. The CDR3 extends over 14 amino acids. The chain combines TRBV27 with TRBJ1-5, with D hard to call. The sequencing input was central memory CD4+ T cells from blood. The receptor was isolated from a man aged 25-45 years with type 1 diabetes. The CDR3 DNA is TGTGCCAGCCGTTCAGGCAATAGGAATCAGCCCCAGCATTTT. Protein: CASRSGNRNQPQHF.